The 21 T cell receptor beta chains below come from one sample, sequenced in a study of cytomegalovirus exposure and HLA in healthy donors. The primer mix had 60 Vbeta and 13 Jbeta primers. Repertoires were generated with immunoSEQ multiplex PCR, while TCRdb's copy carries only in-frame clones and drops some. The sample spans roughly 60,000 clones; the ten largest clones claim about 4%. Sequencing was performed on PBMCs. All receptors derive from a male donor in good health and CMV-seronegative.

The chain links TRBV2 to TRBJ2-7; 12 bases are a match to TRBD2. Germline assignment: CDR1 SNHLY and CDR2 FYNNEI. The CDR3 extends over 15 amino acids. Trimming removed 0 bases from V and 5 bases from J; junction bases left unmatched: 2. The CDR3 loop is CASSEAGLAGHEQYF. The CDR3 DNA reads as TGTGCCAGCAGTGAAGCGGGACTAGCGGGCCACGAGCAGTACTTC.

Concerning this clone itself: At one of its ends the junction is not consistent with the germline gene, which may arise from a read error. The V call is TRBV9, the J call TRBJ2-1; D unclear. The CDR3 sequence is 12 residues long. Germline V gene data show CDR1 as SGDLS and CDR2 as YYNGEE. DNA for the CDR3: TGTGCCAGCAGAGTAGTGAGCAATGAGCAGTTCTTC. Translation gives CASRVVSNEQFF. Combining the CDR3 with reference TRBV9 and TRBJ2-1 gives the whole variable domain DSGVTQTPKHLITATGQRVTLRCSPRSGDLSVYWYQQSLDQGLQFLIQYYNGEERAKGNILERFSAQQFPDLHSELNLSSLELGDSALYFCASRVVSNEQFFGPGTRLTVL.

The chain carries TRBV6-6 and TRBJ1-2; 8 bases are a match to TRBD1. Germline V gene lookup returns CDR1 MNHNY and CDR2 SVGAGI (reference sequence). The CDR3 totals 16 residues. V lost 5 bases to trimming and J lost 5 bases; unmatched junction nucleotides: 13. The DNA of the CDR3 is TGTGCCAGCAGTCCAAACCTAGACAGGGGCGATTATGGCTACACCTTC. This sequence encodes CASSPNLDRGDYGYTF.

The rearrangement uses TRBV27 and TRBJ2-2; 8 bases fit TRBD1. CDR3 length equals 14 residues. From germline, CDR1 is MNHEY and CDR2 SMNVEV (reference sequence). The V segment lost 8 bases and the J segment 2 bases; nucleotides outside the gene matches: 4. The CDR3 reads CASGQGRNTGELFF. CDR3 DNA sequence: TGTGCCAGCGGACAGGGAAGAAACACCGGGGAGCTGTTTTTT.

V is TRBV12-5 and J is TRBJ2-7, with TRBD1 as a possible D gene (5 bases). Trimming took 5 bases from V and 3 from J, leaving 32 bases between them. From germline, CDR1 is LGHNT and CDR2 FRNRAP. This CDR3 comprises 20 residues. In DNA form, the CDR3 reads TGTGCTAGTGGTCCTGACACCGACAGTCTTACTTGCGATAGATGCTACGAGCAGTACTTC. Translating it yields CASGPDTDSLTCDRCYEQYF. The variable domain in full, with the rest retrieved from reference TRBV12-5 and TRBJ2-7, is DARVTQTPRHKVTEMGQEVTMRCQPILGHNTVFWYRQTMMQGLELLAYFRNRAPLDDSGMPKDRFSAEMPDATLATLKIQPSEPRDSAVYFCASGPDTDSLTCDRCYEQYFGPGTRLTVT.

The chain carries TRBV2 and TRBJ2-7; 9 bases line up with TRBD1. Per the germline V gene, CDR1 is SNHLY and CDR2 is FYNNEI. The V segment lost 10 bases and the J segment 2 bases; nucleotides outside the gene matches: 15. CDR3 length: 16 amino acids. As DNA, the CDR3 is TGTGCCATCATAATGACAGGGGGTGGATTTACCTACGAGCAGTACTTC. Translation: CAIIMTGGGFTYEQYF.

The chain joins TRBV5-4 to TRBJ2-2, with D unresolved. V lost 0 bases to trimming and J lost 0 bases, with 6 bases between them. This CDR3 contains 15 residues. CDR1 is SGHNT and CDR2 is YYREEE in the germline V gene (reference sequence). CDR3 amino acids: CASSLDQSNTGELFF. CDR3 nucleotide sequence: TGTGCCAGCAGCTTGGATCAGTCGAACACCGGGGAGCTGTTTTTT.

The rearrangement uses TRBV6-5 and TRBJ2-7; TRBD1 matches 9 bases. The junction had 6 bases not matched to a gene; V was cut back by 0 bases and J by 6 bases. CDR3 length equals 15 residues. Per germline, CDR1 MNHEY and CDR2 SVGAGI. The CDR3 region is CASSYSRDRESEQYF. The CDR3 DNA reads TGTGCCAGCAGTTACTCGAGGGACAGGGAGTCCGAGCAGTACTTC.

The V and J genes are TRBV29-1 and TRBJ2-7, with 8 bases lining up with TRBD1. The CDR3 covers 14 residues. Looked up from germline, CDR1 is SQVTM and CDR2 is ANQGSEA. V lost 4 bases, J lost 2 bases, and 7 bases stayed unmatched. The CDR3 DNA reads TGCAGCGTTGCCGGGACAGGTGGGGCCTACGAGCAGTACTTC. Translating gives CSVAGTGGAYEQYF.

This chain connects TRBV5-8 to TRBJ2-1; D is perhaps TRBD1 (5 bases). V shed 10 bases and J shed 5 bases, with 16 bases lying between them. This CDR3 contains 13 residues. CDR1 is SGHTS, CDR2 YDEGEE, per germline. DNA of the CDR3: TGTGCCCAGCCCAGGACACCTGACAATGAGCAGTTCTTC. Protein product: CAQPRTPDNEQFF.

The chain combines TRBV5-1 with TRBJ2-2, with 13 bases fitting TRBD2. This CDR3 is built from 20 residues. J gave up 5 bases and V 3 bases, and 16 bases lay outside the gene matches. CDR1 is SGHRS and CDR2 is YFSETQ in the germline V gene. The CDR3 coding sequence is TGCGCCAGCAGCTCCATCCCCGGGACTAGCGGGGAACTGGGGACCGGGGAGCTGTTTTTT. This sequence encodes CASSSIPGTSGELGTGELFF.

The J gene is TRBJ2-5, the V gene TRBV7-3, with D perhaps matching TRBD1 (6 bases). The CDR3 covers 16 residues. The ends were cut back, 1 base at V and 4 bases at J, with 16 bases in the middle. Germline V gene data show CDR1 as SGHTA and CDR2 as FQGTGA. CDR3 amino acids: CASSLSAQGSGETQYF. As DNA, the CDR3 is TGTGCCAGCAGCTTAAGCGCACAGGGTAGTGGAGAGACCCAGTACTTC.

The chain combines TRBV28 with TRBJ1-3; D is unresolved. Between the trimmed V and J ends, which lost 6 bases and 0 bases, there was a span of 15 bases. There are 16 residues in the CDR3. Germline CDR1 and CDR2: MDHEN and SYDVKM. The CDR3 spells CASSRGGTSSGNTIYF. The CDR3 DNA sequence: TGTGCCAGCAGCCGGGGAGGAACAAGCTCTGGAAACACCATATATTTT.

The DNA for the CDR3 is TGTGCCATCAGGAACCCTACTAGCGGGAAGAGGGAGCAGTACTTC. As protein: CAIRNPTSGKREQYF. The chain uses TRBV10-3 and TRBJ2-7, with 10 positions matching TRBD2. V shed 6 bases and J 7 bases; nucleotides not matched to a gene: 12. The CDR3 contains 15 residues. In germline, CDR1 is ENHRY, CDR2 SYGVKD.

V usage is TRBV21-1 and J usage is TRBJ2-7; the D segment call TRBD2 is taken from the table without a DNA check. TRBV21-1 is termed a pseudogene. The CDR3 runs to 13 residues. In nucleotides, the CDR3 is TGTGCCAGCAGCAAATCTCATAGCTACGAGCAGTACTTC. It yields the protein CASSKSHSYEQYF.

The chain links TRBV14 to TRBJ2-2; the match to TRBD2 covers 7 bases. The V gene end was trimmed by 3 bases and the J gene end by 0 bases; junction bases not matched to a gene: 13. This CDR3 comprises 19 residues. The germline V gene has CDR1 SGHDN and CDR2 FVKESK. The CDR3 DNA sequence: TGTGCCAGCAGCCAGGACGTAGAGTGGGGGGGATCGAACACCGGGGAGCTGTTTTTT. Protein product: CASSQDVEWGGSNTGELFF.

The rearrangement uses TRBV2 and TRBJ1-5; 9 bases agree with TRBD1. This CDR3 spans 14 amino acids. The trim removed 5 bases at V and 5 bases at J, leaving 4 bases unmatched. Germline loops: CDR1 SNHLY, CDR2 FYNNEI. CDR3 protein: CASSPGQGDQPQHF. In nucleotides, the CDR3 is TGTGCCAGCAGTCCGGGACAGGGTGATCAGCCCCAGCATTTT.

In regard to this clone: A junction boundary mismatches the germline segment, possibly from a read error. This chain connects TRBV30 to TRBJ1-2, with a weak D call TRBD1 (6 bases). In germline, CDR1 is GTSNPN, CDR2 SVGIG (reference sequence). The CDR3 has 15 residues. The DNA for the CDR3 is TGTGCCGGGAGCTTAGGGGGGGGGCGCTCGGTTGGCTACACCTTC. It translates to CAGSLGGGRSVGYTF.

V and J are TRBV11-2 and TRBJ1-5; 9 nucleotides match TRBD1. The CDR3 is 14 amino acids. Trimming cost V 8 bases and J 6 bases; bases outside gene matches: 8. The germline V gene has CDR1 SGHAT and CDR2 FQNNGV. The CDR3 DNA reads TGTGCCAGCTCTCGGACAGGGGTCGGTCAGCCCCAGCATTTT. Its protein is CASSRTGVGQPQHF.

CDR3 coding DNA: TGCGCCAGCAGCACCCTTTGGGGACAGGGGAATGAGCAGTTCTTC. It specifies CASSTLWGQGNEQFF. The chain uses TRBV5-1 and TRBJ2-1; 10 bases align to TRBD1. V lost 4 bases, J lost 7 bases, and 8 bases stayed unmatched. The CDR3 has 15 amino acids. Germline V CDR1 and CDR2: SGHRS, YFSETQ.

The V and J genes are TRBV2 and TRBJ1-1; unclear D gene. Germline-derived CDR1 and CDR2 are SNHLY and FYNNEI. V shed 4 bases and J shed 4 bases, with 13 bases lying between them. This CDR3 comprises 14 residues. CDR3 sequence (DNA): TGTGCCAGCAGTGCGCGGATGTCGGTCACTGAAGCTTTCTTT. It codes for CASSARMSVTEAFF.